This T cell receptor beta chain is from a study of T cells in Graves' hyperthyroidism and ophthalmopathy. Study outcomes and limitations: Appearing also in blood were most of the thyroid clonotypes expanded above 0.001.

V lost 3 bases to trimming and J lost 4 bases; unmatched junction nucleotides: 8. Germline loops: CDR1 LGHDT, CDR2 YNNKEL (reference sequence). The CDR3 totals 16 residues. As concerns this clonotype: Its antigen is not known.

Among ophthalmopathy patients, the Clinical Activity Score reached at least 3, the NOSPECS grade reached at least 4, and duration remained under 3 months. Not enrolled were patients with uncontrolled infection, other autoimmune disease, pregnancy or lactation. Amplified regions were TCR beta CDR3 sequences from RNA transcripts. The TCR CDR3 first-round RT-PCR relied on the HTBI primer set. TCRdb re-analysed the multiplex PCR reads in MiXCR, keeping a single row per CDR3 protein. The table lists roughly 57,000 distinct CDR3 sequences, about 57% of them singletons. The receptor comes from a woman aged 60-70 years with Graves' ophthalmopathy. This chain joins TRBV3-1 and TRBJ2-5; 10 positions match TRBD1. The sequencing input was blood. The DNA for the CDR3 is TGTGCCAGCAGCCACTTCGGGACAGGGGAGGGAGAGACCCAGTACTTC. It translates to CASSHFGTGEGETQYF.